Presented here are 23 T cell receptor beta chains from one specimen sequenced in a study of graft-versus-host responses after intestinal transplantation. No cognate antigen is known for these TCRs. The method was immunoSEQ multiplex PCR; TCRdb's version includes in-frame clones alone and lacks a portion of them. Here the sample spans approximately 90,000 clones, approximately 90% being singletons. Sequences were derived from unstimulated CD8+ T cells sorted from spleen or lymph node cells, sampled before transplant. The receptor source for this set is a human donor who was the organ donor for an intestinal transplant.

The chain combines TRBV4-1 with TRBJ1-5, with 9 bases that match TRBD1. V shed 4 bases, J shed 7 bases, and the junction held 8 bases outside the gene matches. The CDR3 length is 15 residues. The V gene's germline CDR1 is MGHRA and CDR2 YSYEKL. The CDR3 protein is CASSLRQGGHQPQHF. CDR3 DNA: TGCGCCAGCAGCCTCAGACAGGGGGGACACCAGCCCCAGCATTTT.

CDR3 protein: CASSQGLIFTRAKETQYF. The CDR3 DNA reads TGCGCCAGCAGCCAAGGGCTTATATTTACCCGAGCGAAAGAGACCCAGTACTTC. J is TRBJ2-5 and V is TRBV4-1; D is unresolved. V shed 1 base and J shed 3 bases, with 21 bases lying between them. Germline loops: CDR1 MGHRA, CDR2 YSYEKL. The CDR3 runs 18 residues.

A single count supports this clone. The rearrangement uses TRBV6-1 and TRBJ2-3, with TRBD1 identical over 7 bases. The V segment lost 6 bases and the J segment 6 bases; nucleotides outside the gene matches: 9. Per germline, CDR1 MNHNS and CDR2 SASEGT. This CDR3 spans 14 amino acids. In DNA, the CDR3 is TGTGCCAGCAGCCAAACGACAGGGCCGGATACGCAGTATTTT. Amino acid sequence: CASSQTTGPDTQYF.

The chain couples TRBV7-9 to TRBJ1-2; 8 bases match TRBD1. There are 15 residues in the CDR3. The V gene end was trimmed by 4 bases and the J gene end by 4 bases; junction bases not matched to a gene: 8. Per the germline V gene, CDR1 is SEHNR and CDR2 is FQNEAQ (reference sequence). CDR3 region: CASSSRTGSSYGYTF. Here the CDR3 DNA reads TGTGCCAGCAGCTCCCGGACAGGGAGCTCCTATGGCTACACCTTC.

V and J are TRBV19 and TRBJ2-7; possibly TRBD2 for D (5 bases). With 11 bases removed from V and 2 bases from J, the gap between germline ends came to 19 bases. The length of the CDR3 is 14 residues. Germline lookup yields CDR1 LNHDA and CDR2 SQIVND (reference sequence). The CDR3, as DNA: TGTGCCCCTCAACACTTGGAGGCTACCTACGAGCAGTACTTC. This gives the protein CAPQHLEATYEQYF.

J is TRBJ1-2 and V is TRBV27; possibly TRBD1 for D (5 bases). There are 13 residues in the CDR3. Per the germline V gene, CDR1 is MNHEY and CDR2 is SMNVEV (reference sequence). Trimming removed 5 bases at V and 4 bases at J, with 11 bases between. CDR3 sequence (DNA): TGTGCCAGCAGTCTGGACGGGGGCTATGGCTACACCTTC. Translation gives CASSLDGGYGYTF.

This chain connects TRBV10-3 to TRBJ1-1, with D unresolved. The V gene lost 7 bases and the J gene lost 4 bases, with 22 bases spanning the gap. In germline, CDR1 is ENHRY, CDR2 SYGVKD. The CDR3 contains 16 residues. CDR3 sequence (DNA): TGTGCCATCAATGGCGGGGAGTCCGAGTCGGGCACTGAAGCTTTCTTT. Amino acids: CAINGGESESGTEAFF.

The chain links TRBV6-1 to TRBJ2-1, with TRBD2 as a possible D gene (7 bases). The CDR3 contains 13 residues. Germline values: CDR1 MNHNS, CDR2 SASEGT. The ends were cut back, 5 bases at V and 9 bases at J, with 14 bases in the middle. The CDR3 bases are TGTGCCAGCAGTCCCCCCGGGGGGCCTGAGCAGTTCTTC. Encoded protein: CASSPPGGPEQFF.

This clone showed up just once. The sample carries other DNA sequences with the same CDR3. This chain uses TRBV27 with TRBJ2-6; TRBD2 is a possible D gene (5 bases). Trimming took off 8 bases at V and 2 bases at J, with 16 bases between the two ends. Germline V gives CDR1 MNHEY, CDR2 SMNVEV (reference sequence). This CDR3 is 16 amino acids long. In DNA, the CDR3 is TGTGCCAGCCGTCCCGTCGAGGGCGCTGGGGCCAACGTCCTGACTTTC. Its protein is CASRPVEGAGANVLTF.

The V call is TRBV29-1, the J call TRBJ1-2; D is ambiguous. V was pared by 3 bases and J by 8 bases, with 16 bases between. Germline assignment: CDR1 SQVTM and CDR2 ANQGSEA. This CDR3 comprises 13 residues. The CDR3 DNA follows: TGCAGCGTTGACCCTCCGGGTGCTGGGGGCTACACCTTC. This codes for CSVDPPGAGGYTF. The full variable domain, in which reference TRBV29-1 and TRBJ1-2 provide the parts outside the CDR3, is SAVISQKPSRDICQRGTSLTIQCQVDSQVTMMFWYRQQPGQSLTLIATANQGSEATYESGFVIDKFPISRPNLTFSTLTVSNMSPEDSSIYLCSVDPPGAGGYTFGSGTRLTVV.

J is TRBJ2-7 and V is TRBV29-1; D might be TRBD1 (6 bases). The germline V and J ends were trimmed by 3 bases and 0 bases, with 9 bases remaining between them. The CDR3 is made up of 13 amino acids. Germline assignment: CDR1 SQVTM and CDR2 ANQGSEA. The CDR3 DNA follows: TGCAGCGTTGATACAGGGAGCTCCTACGAGCAGTACTTC. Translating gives CSVDTGSSYEQYF.

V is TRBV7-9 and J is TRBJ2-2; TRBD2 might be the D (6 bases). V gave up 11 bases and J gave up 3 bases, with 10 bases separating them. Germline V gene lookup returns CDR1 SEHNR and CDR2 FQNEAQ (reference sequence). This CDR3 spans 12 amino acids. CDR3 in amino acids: CASREDTGELFF. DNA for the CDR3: TGTGCCTCGAGGGAGGACACCGGGGAGCTGTTTTTT.

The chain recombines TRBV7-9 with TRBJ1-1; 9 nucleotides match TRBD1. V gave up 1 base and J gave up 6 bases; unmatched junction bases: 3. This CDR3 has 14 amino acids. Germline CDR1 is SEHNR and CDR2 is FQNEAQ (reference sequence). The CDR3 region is CASSLVDRGAEAFF. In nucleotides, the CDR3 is TGTGCCAGCAGCTTAGTGGACAGGGGCGCTGAAGCTTTCTTT.

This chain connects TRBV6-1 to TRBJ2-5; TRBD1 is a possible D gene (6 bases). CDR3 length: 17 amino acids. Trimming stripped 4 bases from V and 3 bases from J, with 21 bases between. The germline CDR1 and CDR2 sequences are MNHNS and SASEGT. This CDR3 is CASSATLKLPGEETQYF. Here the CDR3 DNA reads TGTGCCAGCAGTGCCACCCTTAAGCTGCCAGGGGAAGAGACCCAGTACTTC.

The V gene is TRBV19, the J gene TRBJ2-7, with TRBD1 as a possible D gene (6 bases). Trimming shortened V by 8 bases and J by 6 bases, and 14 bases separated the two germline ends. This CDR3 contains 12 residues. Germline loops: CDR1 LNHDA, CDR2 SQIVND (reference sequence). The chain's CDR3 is CASSQGGSEQYF. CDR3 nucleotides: TGTGCCAGTTCACAGGGCGGTAGCGAGCAGTACTTC.

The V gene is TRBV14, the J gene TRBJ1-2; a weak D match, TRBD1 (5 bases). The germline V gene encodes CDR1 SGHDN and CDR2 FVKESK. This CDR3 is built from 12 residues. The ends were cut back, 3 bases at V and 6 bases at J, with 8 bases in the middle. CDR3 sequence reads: CASSQMTDGYTF. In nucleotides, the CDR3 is TGTGCCAGCAGCCAGATGACAGATGGCTACACCTTC.

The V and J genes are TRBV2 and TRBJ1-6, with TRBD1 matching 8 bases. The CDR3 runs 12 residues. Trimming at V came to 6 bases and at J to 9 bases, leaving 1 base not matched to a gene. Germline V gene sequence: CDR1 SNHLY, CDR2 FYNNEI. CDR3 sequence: CASRQGASPLHF. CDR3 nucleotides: TGTGCCAGCAGGCAGGGGGCTTCACCCCTCCACTTT.

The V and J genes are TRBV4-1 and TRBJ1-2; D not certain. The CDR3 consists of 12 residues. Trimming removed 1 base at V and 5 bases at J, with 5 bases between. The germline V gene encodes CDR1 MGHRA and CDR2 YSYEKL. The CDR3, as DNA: TGCGCCAGCAGCCAAGCCCCTTATGGCTACACCTTC. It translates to CASSQAPYGYTF.

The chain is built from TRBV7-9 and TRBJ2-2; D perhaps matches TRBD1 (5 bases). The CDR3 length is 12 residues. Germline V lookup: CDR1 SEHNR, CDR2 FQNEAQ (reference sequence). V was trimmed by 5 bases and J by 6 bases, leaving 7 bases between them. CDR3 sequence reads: CASSPGPGELFF. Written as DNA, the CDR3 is TGTGCCAGCAGCCCAGGGCCCGGGGAGCTGTTTTTT.

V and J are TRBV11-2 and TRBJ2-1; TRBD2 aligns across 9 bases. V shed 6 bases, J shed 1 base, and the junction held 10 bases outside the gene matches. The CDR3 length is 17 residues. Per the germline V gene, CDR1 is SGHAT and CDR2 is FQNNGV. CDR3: CASSGGAGGPSYNEQFF. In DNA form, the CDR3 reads TGTGCCAGCAGTGGCGGGGCGGGGGGGCCGTCCTACAATGAGCAGTTCTTC.

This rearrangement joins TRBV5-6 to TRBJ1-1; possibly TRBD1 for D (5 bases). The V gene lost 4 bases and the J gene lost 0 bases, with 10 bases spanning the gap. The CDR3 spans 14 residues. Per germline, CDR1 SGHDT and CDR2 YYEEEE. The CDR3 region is CASSGTGLNTEAFF. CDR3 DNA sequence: TGTGCCAGCAGCGGAACAGGTTTGAACACTGAAGCTTTCTTT.

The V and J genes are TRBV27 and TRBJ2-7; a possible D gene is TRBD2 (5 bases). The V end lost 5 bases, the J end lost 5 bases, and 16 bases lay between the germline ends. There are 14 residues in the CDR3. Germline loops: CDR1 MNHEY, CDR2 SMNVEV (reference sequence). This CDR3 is CASSLTILGDEQYF. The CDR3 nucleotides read TGTGCCAGCAGTCTAACCATCCTCGGGGACGAGCAGTACTTC.

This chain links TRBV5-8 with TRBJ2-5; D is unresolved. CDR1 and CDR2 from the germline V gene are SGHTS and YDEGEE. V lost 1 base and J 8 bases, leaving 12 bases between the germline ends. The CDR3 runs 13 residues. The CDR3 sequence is CASSLTSERTQYF. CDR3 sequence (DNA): TGTGCCAGCAGCTTGACCTCAGAGCGAACCCAGTACTTC.